This T cell receptor (beta chain) came from a study of T cell repertoires in cytomegalovirus infection. A single record per CDR3 protein comes from TCRdb applying MiXCR to the reads. The sample holds some 920,000 distinct CDR3 sequences, 31% seen once. The V and J ends lost 5 bases and 7 bases, in that order; junction bases with no gene match: 4. This CDR3 spans 13 amino acids. The V gene's germline CDR1 is SGHVS and CDR2 FQNEAQ. This clonotype was seen repeatedly, ten times or more. Its antigen is not identified. The receptor's source is a human donor in good health (CMV status not recorded). Some clones in this sample may be carry-over from other donors' samples. The sequences come from cultured CD8+ T cells from PBMCs, collected from culture after CMV antigen stimulation. The V call is TRBV7-8, the J call TRBJ1-2; TRBD1 agrees at 10 bases. CDR3 in amino acids: CASSRGTGAGYTF. CDR3 sequence (DNA): TGTGCCAGCAGCCGCGGGACAGGGGCTGGCTACACCTTC.